Listed below are T cell receptor beta chains from one sample, sequenced in a study of cytomegalovirus exposure and HLA in healthy donors. Clones were sequenced by immunoSEQ multiplex PCR, and TCRdb holds only the in-frame ones, with some missing. The sample consists of about 130,000 clones, 74% of them appearing once. The sequenced sample consisted of PBMCs. The receptors were gathered from a male donor in good health and CMV-seronegative. Both conserved end residues are trimmed from each CDR3.

TRBV29-1	TRBJ1-1	SGGRSGFENTEAF
TRBV18	TRBJ1-2	ASSPLRTDAHYGYT
TRBV4-2	TRBJ1-4	ASSQVGASNEKLF
TRBV19	TRBJ1-2	ASSIGPGDSYYGYT
TRBV28	TRBJ2-1	ASRHGAYNEQF
TRBV14	TRBJ2-7	ASSQETGTSMDEQY
TRBV6-1	TRBJ2-5	ASSSGLARETQY
TRBV7-9	TRBJ2-1	ASSPGDFSGKNEQF
TRBV19	TRBJ2-5	ASSKQRRETQY
TRBV27	TRBJ2-7	ASSLRQGADEQY
TRBV7-3	TRBJ2-1	ASSLTKAPGANEQF
TRBV20-1	TRBJ1-2	SGGRGYT
TRBV6-1	TRBJ2-1	ASSEPPQRLGLGF
TRBV4-3	TRBJ1-1	ASSRNRGGNTEAF
TRBV7-8	TRBJ1-6	ASSPQPARNSPLH
TRBV5-1	TRBJ1-3	ASSLEGQGFGNTIY
TRBV5-4	TRBJ2-3	ASSSWENTDTQY
TRBV30	TRBJ2-5	ACATTGQETQY
TRBV27	TRBJ1-5	ASSPGSGNQPQH
TRBV19	TRBJ1-2	ASRTYSNYGYT
TRBV28	TRBJ2-3	ASSSTSGGRGDTQY
TRBV7-2	TRBJ2-7	ASSEWTGGYEQY
TRBV19	TRBJ1-1	ASSGQGVNTEAF
TRBV6-1	TRBJ2-7	ASTRDRVDEQY
TRBV18	TRBJ2-3	ASSPPTGRTDTQY
TRBV27	TRBJ2-1	ASSFLAGGSYNEQF
TRBV7-8	TRBJ2-7	ASSLKGRGSSYEQY
TRBV7-2	TRBJ1-1	ASSLVGQGEAF
TRBV15	TRBJ2-1	ATREGLAGTYNEQF
TRBV5-5	TRBJ1-1	ASSPTGRDTEAF
TRBV15	TRBJ1-3	ATSRRGPGNTIY
TRBV10-3	TRBJ1-2	AIAYIGNGGYT
TRBV11-3	TRBJ2-3	ASSSESRTDTQY
TRBV29-1	TRBJ1-5	SALTGGNQPQH
TRBV11-3	TRBJ2-7	ASSLEQGGEQY